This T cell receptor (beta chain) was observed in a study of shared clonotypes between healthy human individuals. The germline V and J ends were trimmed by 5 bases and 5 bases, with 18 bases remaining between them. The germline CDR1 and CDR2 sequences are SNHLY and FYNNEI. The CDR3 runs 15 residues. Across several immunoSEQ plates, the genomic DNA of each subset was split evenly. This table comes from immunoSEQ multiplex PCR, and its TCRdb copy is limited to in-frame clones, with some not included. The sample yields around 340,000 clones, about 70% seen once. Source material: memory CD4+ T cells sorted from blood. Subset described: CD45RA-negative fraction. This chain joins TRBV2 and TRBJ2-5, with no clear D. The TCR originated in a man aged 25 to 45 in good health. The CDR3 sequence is CASSFAQQWSETQYF. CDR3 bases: TGTGCCAGCAGTTTCGCTCAGCAATGGTCGGAGACCCAGTACTTC.